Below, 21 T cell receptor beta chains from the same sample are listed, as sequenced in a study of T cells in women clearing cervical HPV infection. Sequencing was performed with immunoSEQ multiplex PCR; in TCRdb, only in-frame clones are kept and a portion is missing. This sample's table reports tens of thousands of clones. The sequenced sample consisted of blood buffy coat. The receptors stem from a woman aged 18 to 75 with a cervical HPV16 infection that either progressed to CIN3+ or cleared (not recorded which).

The CDR3 DNA, read in part, is TGCGCCAGCAGGGCAGGGAGAGGTGGAACTAACTATGGC. Translated: CASRAGRGGTNYG. The CDR3 in full is CASRAGRGGTNYGYTF. The gene calls are TRBV5-1 and TRBJ1-2; D possibly corresponds to TRBD1 (5 bases). The read stops 3 residues short of the end of the CDR3; the missing end is completed from the germline J gene. V lost 5 bases to trimming and J lost 0 bases, with 17 bases between them. The CDR3 extends over 16 amino acids. Germline CDR1 is SGHRS and CDR2 is YFSETQ.

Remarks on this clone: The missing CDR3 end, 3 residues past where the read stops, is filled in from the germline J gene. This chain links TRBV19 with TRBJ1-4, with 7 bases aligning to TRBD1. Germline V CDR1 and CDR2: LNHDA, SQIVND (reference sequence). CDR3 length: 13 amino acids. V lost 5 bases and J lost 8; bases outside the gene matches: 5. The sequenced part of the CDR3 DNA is TGTGCCAGTAGTTCGACAGGGAGGGAAAAA. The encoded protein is CASSSTGREK. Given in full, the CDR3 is CASSSTGREKLFF.

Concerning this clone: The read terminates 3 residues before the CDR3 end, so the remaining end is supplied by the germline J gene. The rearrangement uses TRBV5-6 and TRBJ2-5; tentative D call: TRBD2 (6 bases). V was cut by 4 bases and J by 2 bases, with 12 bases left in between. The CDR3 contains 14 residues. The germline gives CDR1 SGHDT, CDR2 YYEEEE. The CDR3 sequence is CASSRPEGQETQYF. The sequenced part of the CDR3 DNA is TGTGCCAGCAGCCGACCGGAGGGGCAAGAGACC. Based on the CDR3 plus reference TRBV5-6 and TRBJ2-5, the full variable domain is DAGVTQSPTHLIKTRGQQVTLRCSPKSGHDTVSWYQQALGQGPQFIFQYYEEEERQRGNFPDRFSGHQFPNYSSELNVNALLLGDSALYLCASSRPEGQETQYFGPGTRLLVL.

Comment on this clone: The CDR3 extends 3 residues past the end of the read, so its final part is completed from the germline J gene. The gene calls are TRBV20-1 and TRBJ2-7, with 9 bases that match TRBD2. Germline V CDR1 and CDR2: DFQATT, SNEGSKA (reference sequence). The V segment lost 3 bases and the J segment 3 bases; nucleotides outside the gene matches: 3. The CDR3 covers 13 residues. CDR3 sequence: CSASPTSGYEQYF. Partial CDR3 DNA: TGCAGTGCTAGTCCGACTAGCGGCTACGAG.

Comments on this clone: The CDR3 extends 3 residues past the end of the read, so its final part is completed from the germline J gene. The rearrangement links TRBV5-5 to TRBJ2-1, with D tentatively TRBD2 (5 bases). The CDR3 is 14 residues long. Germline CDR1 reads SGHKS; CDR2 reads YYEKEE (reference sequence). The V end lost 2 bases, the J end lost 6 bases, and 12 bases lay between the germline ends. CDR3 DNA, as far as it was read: TGTGCCAGCAGCTTAACGTTTCGGGGCAATGAG. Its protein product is CASSLTFRGNE. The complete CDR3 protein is CASSLTFRGNEQFF. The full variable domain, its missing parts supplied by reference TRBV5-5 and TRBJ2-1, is DAGVTQSPTHLIKTRGQQVTLRCSPISGHKSVSWYQQVLGQGPQFIFQYYEKEERGRGNFPDRFSARQFPNYSSELNVNALLLGDSALYLCASSLTFRGNEQFFGPGTRLTVL.

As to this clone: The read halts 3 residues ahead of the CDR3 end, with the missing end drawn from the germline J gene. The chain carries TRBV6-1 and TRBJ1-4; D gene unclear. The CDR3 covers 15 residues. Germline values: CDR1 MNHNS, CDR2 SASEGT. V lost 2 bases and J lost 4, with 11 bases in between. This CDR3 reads CASSEIGGGNEKLFF. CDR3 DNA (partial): TGTGCCAGCAGTGAAATAGGCGGCGGTAATGAAAAA.

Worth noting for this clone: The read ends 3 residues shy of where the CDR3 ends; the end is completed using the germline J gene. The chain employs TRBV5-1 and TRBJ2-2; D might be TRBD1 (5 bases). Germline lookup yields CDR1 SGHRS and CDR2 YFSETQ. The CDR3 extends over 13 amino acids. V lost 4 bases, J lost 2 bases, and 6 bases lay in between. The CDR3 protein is CASSRGNTGELFF. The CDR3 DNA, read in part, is TGCGCCAGCAGCAGGGGTAACACCGGGGAG.

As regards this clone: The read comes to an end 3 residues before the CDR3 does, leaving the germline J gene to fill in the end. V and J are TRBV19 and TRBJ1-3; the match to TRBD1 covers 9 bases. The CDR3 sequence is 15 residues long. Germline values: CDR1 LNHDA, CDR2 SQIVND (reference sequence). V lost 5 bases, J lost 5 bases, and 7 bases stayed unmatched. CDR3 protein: CASSGTGLPRNTIYF. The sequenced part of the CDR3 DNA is TGTGCCAGTAGTGGGACAGGGCTTCCCAGAAACACC.

The DNA read from the CDR3 is TGTGCCAGCAGCGGGGCGGGGGCCTCATATAATTCACCC. Its protein is CASSGAGASYNSP. The whole CDR3 sequence reads CASSGAGASYNSPLHF. This sequence joins TRBV2 and TRBJ1-6; maybe TRBD1 (6 bases). Coverage ceases 3 residues before the CDR3 finishes, and the germline J gene fills in the end. Germline V gene lookup returns CDR1 SNHLY and CDR2 FYNNEI. Deletions cut 6 bases from V and 4 bases from J, with 16 bases between. This CDR3 region has 16 residues.

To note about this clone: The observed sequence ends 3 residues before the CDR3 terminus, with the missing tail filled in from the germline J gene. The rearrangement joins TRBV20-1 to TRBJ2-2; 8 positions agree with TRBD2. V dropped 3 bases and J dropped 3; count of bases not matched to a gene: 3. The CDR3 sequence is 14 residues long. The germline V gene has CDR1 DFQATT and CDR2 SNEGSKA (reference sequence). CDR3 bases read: TGCAGTGCTAGTACCGGGGGGGACACCGGGGAG. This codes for CSASTGGDTGE. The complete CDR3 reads CSASTGGDTGELFF.

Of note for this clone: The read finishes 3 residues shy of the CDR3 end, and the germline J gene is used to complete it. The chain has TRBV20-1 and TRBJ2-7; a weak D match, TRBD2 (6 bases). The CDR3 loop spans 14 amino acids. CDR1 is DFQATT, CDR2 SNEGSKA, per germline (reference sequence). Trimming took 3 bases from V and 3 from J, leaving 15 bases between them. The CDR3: CSASAGTLFYEQYF. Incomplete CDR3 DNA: TGCAGTGCTAGCGCCGGGACTCTTTTCTACGAG.

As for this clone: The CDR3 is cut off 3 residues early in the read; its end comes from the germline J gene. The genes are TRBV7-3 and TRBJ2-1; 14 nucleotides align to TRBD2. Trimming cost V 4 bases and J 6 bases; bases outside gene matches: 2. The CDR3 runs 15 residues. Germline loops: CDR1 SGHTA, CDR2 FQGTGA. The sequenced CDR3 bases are TGTGCCAGCAGCTGGACTAGCGGGGGGTCCAATGAG. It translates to CASSWTSGGSNE. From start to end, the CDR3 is CASSWTSGGSNEQFF.

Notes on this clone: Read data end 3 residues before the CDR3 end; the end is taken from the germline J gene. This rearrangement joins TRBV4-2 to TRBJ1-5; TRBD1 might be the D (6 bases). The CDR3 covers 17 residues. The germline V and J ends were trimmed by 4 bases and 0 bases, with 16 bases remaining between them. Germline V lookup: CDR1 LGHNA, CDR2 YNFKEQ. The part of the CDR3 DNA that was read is TGTGCCAGCAGCCTCAGGGGCTCCACCGATAGCAATCAGCCC. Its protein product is CASSLRGSTDSNQP. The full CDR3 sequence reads CASSLRGSTDSNQPQHF.

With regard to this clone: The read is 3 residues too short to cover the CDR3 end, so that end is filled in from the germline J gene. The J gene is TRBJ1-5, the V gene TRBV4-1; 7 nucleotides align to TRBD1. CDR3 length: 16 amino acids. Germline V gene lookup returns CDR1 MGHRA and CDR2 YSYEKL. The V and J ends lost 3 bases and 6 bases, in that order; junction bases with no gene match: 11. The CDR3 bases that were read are TGCGCCAGCAGCCATCCAGGACAGGAGAGGGGTCAGCCC. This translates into CASSHPGQERGQP. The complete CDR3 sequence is CASSHPGQERGQPQHF.

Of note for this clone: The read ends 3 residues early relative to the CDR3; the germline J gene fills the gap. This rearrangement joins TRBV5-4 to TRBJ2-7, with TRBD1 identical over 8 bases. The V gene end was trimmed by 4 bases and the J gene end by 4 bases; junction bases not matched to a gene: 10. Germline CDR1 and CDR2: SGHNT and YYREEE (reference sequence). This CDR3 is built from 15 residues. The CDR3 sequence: CASSAGQGVLYEQYF. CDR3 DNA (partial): TGTGCCAGCAGCGCCGGACAGGGAGTATTGTACGAG.

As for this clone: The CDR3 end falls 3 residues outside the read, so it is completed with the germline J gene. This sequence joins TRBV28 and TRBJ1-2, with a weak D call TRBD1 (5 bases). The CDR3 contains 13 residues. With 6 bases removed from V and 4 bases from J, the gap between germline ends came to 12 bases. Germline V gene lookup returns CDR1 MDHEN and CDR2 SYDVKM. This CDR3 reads CASSRRDGYGYTF. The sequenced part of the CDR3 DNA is TGTGCCAGCAGCCGCAGGGATGGCTATGGC.

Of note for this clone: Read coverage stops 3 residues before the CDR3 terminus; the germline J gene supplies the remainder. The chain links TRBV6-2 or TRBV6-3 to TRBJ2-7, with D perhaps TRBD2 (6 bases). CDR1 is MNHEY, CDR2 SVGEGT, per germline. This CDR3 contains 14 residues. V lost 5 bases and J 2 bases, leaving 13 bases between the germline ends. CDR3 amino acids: CASSPMGGPYEQYF. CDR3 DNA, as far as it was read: TGTGCCAGCAGTCCGATGGGGGGACCCTACGAG.

The part of the CDR3 DNA that was read is TGTGCCAGCAGCTTTCAGGGGCCTCAGGATACG. Translating it yields CASSFQGPQDT. The whole CDR3 reads CASSFQGPQDTQYF. The V gene is TRBV7-9, the J gene TRBJ2-3, with D possibly matching TRBD1 (6 bases). Read coverage stops 3 residues before the CDR3 terminus; the germline J gene supplies the remainder. CDR1 and CDR2 (germline): SEHNR, FQNEAQ (reference sequence). The CDR3 runs 14 residues. V was trimmed by 3 bases and J by 6 bases, leaving 13 bases between them.

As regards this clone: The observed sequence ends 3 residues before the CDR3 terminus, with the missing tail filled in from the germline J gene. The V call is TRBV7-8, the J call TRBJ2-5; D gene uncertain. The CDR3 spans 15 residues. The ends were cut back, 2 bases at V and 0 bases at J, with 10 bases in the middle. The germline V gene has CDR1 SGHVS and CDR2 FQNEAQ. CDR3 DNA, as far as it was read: TGTGCCAGCAGCTTAATTTGGTCGGACCAAGAGACC. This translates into CASSLIWSDQET. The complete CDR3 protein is CASSLIWSDQETQYF.

Incomplete CDR3 DNA: TGTGCCAGCAGCCTGACTTTCGCGGAGACC. Amino acids: CASSLTFAET. The entire CDR3 protein reads CASSLTFAETQYF. V and J are TRBV7-2 and TRBJ2-5; D gene unclear. Read coverage stops 3 residues before the CDR3 terminus; the germline J gene supplies the remainder. The CDR3 extends over 13 amino acids. Germline V lookup: CDR1 SGHTA, CDR2 FQGNSA. V was clipped by 5 bases and J by 5 bases, with 12 bases between them.

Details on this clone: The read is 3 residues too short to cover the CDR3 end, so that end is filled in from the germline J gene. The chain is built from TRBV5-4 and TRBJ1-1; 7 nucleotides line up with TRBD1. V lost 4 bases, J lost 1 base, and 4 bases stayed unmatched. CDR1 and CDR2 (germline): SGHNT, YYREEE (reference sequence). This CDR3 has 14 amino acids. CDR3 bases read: TGTGCCAGCAGCAGGGGACAGACGAACACTGAA. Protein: CASSRGQTNTE. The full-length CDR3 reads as CASSRGQTNTEAFF. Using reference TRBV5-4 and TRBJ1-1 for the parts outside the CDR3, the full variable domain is ETGVTQSPTHLIKTRGQQVTLRCSSQSGHNTVSWYQQALGQGPQFIFQYYREEENGRGNFPPRFSGLQFPNYSSELNVNALELDDSALYLCASSRGQTNTEAFFGQGTRLTVV.